A single sample gave rise to the 21 T cell receptor beta chains below, sequenced in a study of T-cell memory formation after mild COVID-19. TCRdb processed the 5' RACE reads anew with MiXCR; each CDR3 protein has one entry. The sample contains 450,000 to 650,000 distinct CDR3 sequences, about 20% of which appear only once. Sequenced input: PBMCs or a T cell subset sorted from them (not recorded which). The origin of the receptors is an adult woman who had mild COVID-19 (a few samples of this study predate the infection). Cell type and time point are not known.

The rearrangement uses TRBV27 and TRBJ2-7; the D gene is possibly TRBD1 (6 bases). The V end was cut by 7 bases, the J end by 4 bases, with 17 bases between. Looked up from germline, CDR1 is MNHEY and CDR2 is SMNVEV (reference sequence). The CDR3 length is 14 residues. For the CDR3, the DNA is TGTGCCAGCAACCCTTCCGAGAGGGGGTACGAGCAGTACTTC. This encodes CASNPSERGYEQYF.

The sample holds many counts of this clonotype. This chain connects TRBV27 to TRBJ2-2; 10 bases are shared with TRBD2. V was clipped by 5 bases and J by 4 bases; unmatched bases: 13. From germline, CDR1 is MNHEY and CDR2 SMNVEV (reference sequence). This CDR3 contains 18 residues. CDR3 coding DNA: TGTGCCAGCAGTGTAGGAGCGGGAGGGCCGAGGGGCACCGGGGAGCTGTTTTTT. This sequence encodes CASSVGAGGPRGTGELFF.

This chain links TRBV5-1 with TRBJ1-1; D not certain. Trimming took off 3 bases at V and 1 base at J, with 10 bases between the two ends. CDR1 and CDR2 (germline): SGHRS, YFSETQ. The CDR3 is 14 amino acids. The CDR3, as DNA: TGCGCCAGCAGCTCATACACGGGGAACACTGAAGCTTTCTTT. Amino acids: CASSSYTGNTEAFF. The variable domain in full, with the rest retrieved from reference TRBV5-1 and TRBJ1-1, is KAGVTQTPRYLIKTRGQQVTLSCSPISGHRSVSWYQQTPGQGLQFLFEYFSETQRNKGNFPGRFSGRQFSNSRSEMNVSTLELGDSALYLCASSSYTGNTEAFFGQGTRLTVV.

In this sample, this clonotype turned up a few times. V and J are TRBV29-1 and TRBJ2-1; no firm D call. The V end lost 7 bases, the J end lost 0 bases, and 10 bases lay between the germline ends. This CDR3 contains 13 residues. The germline V gene has CDR1 SQVTM and CDR2 ANQGSEA. CDR3 sequence reads: CSELSSSYNEQFF. The CDR3 DNA reads as TGCAGCGAGCTTTCCAGCTCCTACAATGAGCAGTTCTTC.

This clonotype has just a few counts. The chain joins TRBV7-2 to TRBJ2-2, with 7 bases that match TRBD1. The CDR3 extends over 15 amino acids. The germline CDR1 and CDR2 sequences are SGHTA and FQGNSA. The J segment lost 5 bases and the V segment lost 5 bases, leaving 8 bases of the junction unmatched. The CDR3 nucleotides read TGTGCCAGCAGCCTAGGGGGCGGATTAACCGGGGAGCTGTTTTTT. As protein: CASSLGGGLTGELFF.

This clonotype has a handful of counts. The rearrangement uses TRBV7-8 and TRBJ1-2; 8 positions agree with TRBD1. CDR1 is SGHVS, CDR2 FQNEAQ, per germline. CDR3 length: 14 amino acids. V was pared by 6 bases and J by 5 bases, with 8 bases of the junction left unmatched. The chain's CDR3 is CASRPPGGAYGYTF. As DNA, the CDR3 is TGTGCCAGCAGACCCCCAGGGGGCGCATATGGCTACACCTTC.

This clonotype showed up just a few times. The J gene is TRBJ2-1, the V gene TRBV20-1, with 7 nucleotides matching TRBD2. The CDR3 is made up of 13 amino acids. Germline loops: CDR1 DFQATT, CDR2 SNEGSKA (reference sequence). Trimming took 6 bases from V and 4 from J; bases not matched to a gene: 6. The CDR3 protein is CSAALATYNEQFF. CDR3 sequence (DNA): TGCAGTGCCGCACTAGCGACATACAATGAGCAGTTCTTC.

This clonotype came up a few times. V gene TRBV10-3 combines with J gene TRBJ1-5; 7 bases match TRBD1. The CDR3 loop spans 16 amino acids. Trimming cost V 6 bases and J 4 bases; bases outside gene matches: 12. Looked up from germline, CDR1 is ENHRY and CDR2 is SYGVKD. Here the CDR3 reads CAISPDPGQPNQPQHF. The CDR3 nucleotides are TGTGCCATCAGCCCCGACCCGGGACAGCCAAATCAGCCCCAGCATTTT.

The genes are TRBV6-5 and TRBJ2-1, with TRBD2 matching 7 bases. Germline CDR1 reads MNHEY; CDR2 reads SVGAGI. The junction had 10 bases not matched to a gene; V was cut back by 7 bases and J by 7 bases. This CDR3 is 14 amino acids long. CDR3 amino acids: CASTFSGLVNEQFF. DNA for the CDR3: TGTGCCAGCACCTTCTCTGGACTAGTGAATGAGCAGTTCTTC.

V gene TRBV5-4 combines with J gene TRBJ2-1, with D perhaps TRBD1 (6 bases). Looked up from germline, CDR1 is SGHNT and CDR2 is YYREEE (reference sequence). This CDR3 contains 14 residues. V dropped 1 base and J dropped 6 bases, with 11 bases sitting between them. The DNA for the CDR3 is TGTGCCAGCAGCTTGTCGTGGGGGCCCAATGAGCAGTTCTTC. It codes for CASSLSWGPNEQFF.

This clonotype appeared a few times. The V and J genes are TRBV6-1 and TRBJ2-5; 7 bases match TRBD1. The CDR3 covers 15 residues. V shed 7 bases, J shed 3 bases, and the junction held 11 bases outside the gene matches. Germline CDR1 and CDR2: MNHNS and SASEGT. The CDR3 DNA sequence: TGTGCCAGCACTAACCTCAGGGGGTCGGAAGAGACCCAGTACTTC. This gives the protein CASTNLRGSEETQYF.

The rearrangement joins TRBV7-9 to TRBJ2-7; TRBD1 aligns across 9 bases. Looked up from germline, CDR1 is SEHNR and CDR2 is FQNEAQ (reference sequence). This CDR3 has 14 residues. V lost 5 bases and J lost 6; bases outside the gene matches: 8. The DNA for the CDR3 is TGTGCCAGCAGCCCAGGACAGGGGCCCTTCGAGCAGTACTTC. It yields the protein CASSPGQGPFEQYF.

This clonotype was detected ten times or more. J is TRBJ2-5 and V is TRBV15; D is unresolved. Trimming took off 0 bases at V and 8 bases at J, with 16 bases between the two ends. The CDR3 consists of 15 residues. Looked up from germline, CDR1 is LNHNV and CDR2 is YYDKDF (reference sequence). CDR3 coding DNA: TGTGCCACCAGCAGAGATCCCTCCCGTGGTTCAACCCAGTACTTC. Amino acids: CATSRDPSRGSTQYF. Full variable domain (outside the CDR3, taken from reference TRBV15 and TRBJ2-5): DAMVIQNPRYQVTQFGKPVTLSCSQTLNHNVMYWYQQKSSQAPKLLFHYYDKDFNNEADTPDNFQSRRPNTSFCFLDIRSPGLGDTAMYLCATSRDPSRGSTQYFGPGTRLLVL.

The chain employs TRBV5-4 and TRBJ1-6, with TRBD1 as a possible D gene (6 bases). Trimming removed 0 bases from V and 10 bases from J, with 14 bases in between. Germline CDR1 is SGHNT and CDR2 is YYREEE (reference sequence). This CDR3 has 15 amino acids. CDR3 DNA: TGTGCCAGCAGCTTGGCAGGGGAAGGTAACTCACCCCTCCACTTT. Residues: CASSLAGEGNSPLHF.

A few counts support this clonotype. The rearrangement uses TRBV18 and TRBJ2-6; perhaps TRBD2 as D (6 bases). Trimming shortened V by 1 base and J by 4 bases, and 11 bases separated the two germline ends. This CDR3 is built from 16 residues. Germline lookup yields CDR1 KGHSH and CDR2 LQKENI. The CDR3 protein is CASSPLEGPGANVLTF. Here the CDR3 DNA reads TGTGCCAGCTCACCACTGGAGGGGCCCGGGGCCAACGTCCTGACTTTC.

This chain uses TRBV30 with TRBJ2-7; maybe TRBD2 (5 bases). V was pared by 0 bases and J by 4 bases, with 10 bases between. The CDR3 is 13 residues long. Germline V gene data show CDR1 as GTSNPN and CDR2 as SVGIG (reference sequence). CDR3 sequence reads: CAWSVGGKYEQYF. Here the CDR3 DNA reads TGTGCCTGGAGTGTTGGAGGAAAGTACGAGCAGTACTTC.

This clonotype was picked up a small number of times. The genes are TRBV5-6 and TRBJ1-2, with a weak D call TRBD1 (5 bases). The germline V and J ends were trimmed by 4 bases and 5 bases, with 9 bases remaining between them. This CDR3 is built from 12 residues. The germline gives CDR1 SGHDT, CDR2 YYEEEE. Here the CDR3 reads CASSTGQYGYTF. The CDR3 nucleotides are TGTGCCAGCAGCACCGGACAATATGGCTACACCTTC.

The chain recombines TRBV30 with TRBJ2-1, with 15 bases lining up with TRBD2. CDR3 length: 17 residues. In germline, CDR1 is GTSNPN, CDR2 SVGIG (reference sequence). The ends lost 0 bases at V and 4 bases at J; junction bases unmatched: 4. The CDR3 region has the DNA TGTGCCTGGAGTGTAAGTGGACTAGCGGGAGGGTACAATGAGCAGTTCTTC. As protein: CAWSVSGLAGGYNEQFF.

The J gene is TRBJ2-5, the V gene TRBV5-5; D gene ambiguous. Per germline, CDR1 SGHKS and CDR2 YYEKEE (reference sequence). The V gene lost 4 bases and the J gene lost 2 bases, with 12 bases spanning the gap. The CDR3 is 14 residues long. The CDR3 is CASSPPRPQETQYF. The CDR3, as DNA: TGTGCCAGCAGCCCGCCGCGCCCTCAAGAGACCCAGTACTTC.

The V and J genes are TRBV5-4 and TRBJ1-4, with TRBD1 as a possible D gene (5 bases). The germline V gene encodes CDR1 SGHNT and CDR2 YYREEE (reference sequence). The CDR3 loop spans 15 amino acids. With 0 bases removed from V and 5 bases from J, the gap between germline ends came to 11 bases. Written as DNA, the CDR3 is TGTGCCAGCAGCTTGGCCGGGACCAGGAATGAAAAACTGTTTTTT. Its translation: CASSLAGTRNEKLFF. The complete variable domain, with remaining parts taken from reference TRBV5-4 and TRBJ1-4, reads ETGVTQSPTHLIKTRGQQVTLRCSSQSGHNTVSWYQQALGQGPQFIFQYYREEENGRGNFPPRFSGLQFPNYSSELNVNALELDDSALYLCASSLAGTRNEKLFFGSGTQLSVL.

This clonotype turned up a few times. The chain is built from TRBV25-1 and TRBJ2-2; 7 nucleotides agree with TRBD2. The CDR3 is made up of 15 amino acids. Germline V gives CDR1 MGHDK, CDR2 SYGVNS. With V trimmed by 7 bases and J by 4 bases, 9 bases remained unmatched. The CDR3 sequence is CASTAPAGSTGELFF. The CDR3 nucleotides are TGTGCCAGCACGGCCCCAGCGGGAAGCACCGGGGAGCTGTTTTTT. The whole variable domain, filled in from reference TRBV25-1 and TRBJ2-2, reads EADIYQTPRYLVIGTGKKITLECSQTMGHDKMYWYQQDPGMELHLIHYSYGVNSTEKGDLSSESTVSRIRTEHFPLTLESARPSHTSQYLCASTAPAGSTGELFFGEGSRLTVL.